This T cell receptor beta chain was sequenced for a study of T cell responses to AZD1222 COVID-19 vaccine. Study information: Whether given at about 4 or about 12 weeks, second doses were pooled.

The assay was immunoSEQ multiplex PCR, and TCRdb's table has in-frame clones only and misses some. This sample yields approximately 110,000 clones, of which roughly 88% are seen a single time; around 6% belongs to the top ten. The CDR3 length is 14 residues. Trimming removed 1 base at V and 1 base at J, with 7 bases between. The germline CDR1 and CDR2 sequences are KGHSH and LQKENI. Study-level findings and limits: Scientists sampled the repertoires only once the peak T cell response had passed. With dominance at 160-218 and 743-854, vaccine-associated CD4 TCRs spanned spike.

The table lists this clone with a few counts. Its antigen is not identified. The chain links TRBV18 to TRBJ1-1, with no clear D. The sequence was obtained from an adult in good health. The sample in question was peripheral blood, obtained on day 0 of AZD1222 vaccination. Here the CDR3 DNA reads TGTGCCAGCTCACCACAAGCATCGAACACTGAAGCTTTCTTT. The encoded protein is CASSPQASNTEAFF.